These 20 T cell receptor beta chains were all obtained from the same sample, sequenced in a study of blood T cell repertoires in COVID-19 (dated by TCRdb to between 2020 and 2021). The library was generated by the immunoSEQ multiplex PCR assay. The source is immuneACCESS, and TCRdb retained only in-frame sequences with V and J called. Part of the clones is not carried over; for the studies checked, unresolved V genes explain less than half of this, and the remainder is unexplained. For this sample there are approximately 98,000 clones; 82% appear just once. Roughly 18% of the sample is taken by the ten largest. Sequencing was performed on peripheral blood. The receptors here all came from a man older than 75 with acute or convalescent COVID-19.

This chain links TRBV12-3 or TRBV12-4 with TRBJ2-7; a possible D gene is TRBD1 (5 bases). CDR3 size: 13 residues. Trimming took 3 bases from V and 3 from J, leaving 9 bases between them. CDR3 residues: CASSLTAYYEQYF. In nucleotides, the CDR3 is TGTGCCAGCAGTTTGACAGCTTACTACGAGCAGTACTTC.

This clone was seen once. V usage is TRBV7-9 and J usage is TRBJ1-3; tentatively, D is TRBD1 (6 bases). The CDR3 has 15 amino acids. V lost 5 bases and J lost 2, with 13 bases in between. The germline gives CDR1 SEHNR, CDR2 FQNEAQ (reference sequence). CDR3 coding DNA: TGTGCCAGCAGCCCCAGGACAGCTCCTGGAAACACCATATATTTT. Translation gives CASSPRTAPGNTIYF.

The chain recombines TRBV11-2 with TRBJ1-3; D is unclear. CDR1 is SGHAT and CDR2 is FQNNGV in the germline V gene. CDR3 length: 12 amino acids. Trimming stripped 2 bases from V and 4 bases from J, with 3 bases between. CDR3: CASSLQGNTIYF. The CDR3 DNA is TGTGCCAGCAGCTTACAGGGAAACACCATATATTTT.

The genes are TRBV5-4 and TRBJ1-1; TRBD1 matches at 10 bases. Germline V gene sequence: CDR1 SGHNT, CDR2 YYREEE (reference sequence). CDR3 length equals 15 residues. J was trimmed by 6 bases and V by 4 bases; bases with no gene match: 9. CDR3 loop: CASSPGTGAPAEAFF. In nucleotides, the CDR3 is TGTGCCAGCAGCCCCGGGACAGGGGCCCCCGCTGAAGCTTTCTTT. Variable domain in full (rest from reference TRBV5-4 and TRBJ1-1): ETGVTQSPTHLIKTRGQQVTLRCSSQSGHNTVSWYQQALGQGPQFIFQYYREEENGRGNFPPRFSGLQFPNYSSELNVNALELDDSALYLCASSPGTGAPAEAFFGQGTRLTVV.

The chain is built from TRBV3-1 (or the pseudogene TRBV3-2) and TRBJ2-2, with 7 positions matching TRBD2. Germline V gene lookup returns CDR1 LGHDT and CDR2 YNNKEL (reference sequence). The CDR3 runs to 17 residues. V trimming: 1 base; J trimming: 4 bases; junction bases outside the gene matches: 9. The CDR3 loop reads CASSQVWRERGTGELFF. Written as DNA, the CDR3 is TGTGCCAGCAGCCAAGTCTGGCGGGAGAGAGGCACCGGGGAGCTGTTTTTT.

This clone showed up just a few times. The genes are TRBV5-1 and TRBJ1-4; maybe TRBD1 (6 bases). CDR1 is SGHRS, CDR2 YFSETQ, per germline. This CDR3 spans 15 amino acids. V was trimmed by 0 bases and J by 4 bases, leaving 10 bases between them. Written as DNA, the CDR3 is TGCGCCAGCAGCTTGGAAGCAGGGGTTAATGAAAAACTGTTTTTT. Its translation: CASSLEAGVNEKLFF.

The CDR3 coding sequence is TGCGCCAGCAGCTTGAGGGCCGGGACAGTCGAATCACCCCTCCACTTT. It specifies CASSLRAGTVESPLHF. This chain connects TRBV5-1 to TRBJ1-6, with 7 bases identical to TRBD1. V lost 1 base and J lost 10; bases outside the gene matches: 11. Germline CDR1 is SGHRS and CDR2 is YFSETQ. CDR3 length: 16 amino acids.

CDR3 in DNA: TGCGCCAGCTTCAGGGGAAACTCCTACGAGCAGTACTTC. The encoded protein is CASFRGNSYEQYF. J is TRBJ2-7 and V is TRBV10-2; D is perhaps TRBD1 (6 bases). CDR3 length: 13 residues. Looked up from germline, CDR1 is WSHSY and CDR2 is SAAADI. V gave up 8 bases and J gave up 0 bases, with 11 bases separating them.

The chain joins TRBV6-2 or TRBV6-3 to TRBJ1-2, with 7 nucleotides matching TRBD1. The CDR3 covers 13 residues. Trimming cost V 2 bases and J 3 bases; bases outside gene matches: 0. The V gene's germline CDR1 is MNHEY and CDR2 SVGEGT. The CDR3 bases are TGTGCCAGCAGTTACGACAGGGACTATGGCTACACCTTC. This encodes CASSYDRDYGYTF.

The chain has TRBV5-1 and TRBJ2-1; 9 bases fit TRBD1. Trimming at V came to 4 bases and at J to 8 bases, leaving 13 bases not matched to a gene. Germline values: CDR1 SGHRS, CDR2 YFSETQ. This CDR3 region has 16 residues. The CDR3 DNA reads TGCGCCAGCAGCACCTCCGGGACAGGGTCTACCGATGAGCAGTTCTTC. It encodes CASSTSGTGSTDEQFF.

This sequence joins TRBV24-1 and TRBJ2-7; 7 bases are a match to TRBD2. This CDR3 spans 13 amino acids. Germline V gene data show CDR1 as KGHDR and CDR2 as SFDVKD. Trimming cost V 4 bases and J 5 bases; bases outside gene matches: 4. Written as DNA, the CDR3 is TGTGCCACCAGTGAGGGGGGGAGGGACGAGCAGTACTTC. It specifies CATSEGGRDEQYF.

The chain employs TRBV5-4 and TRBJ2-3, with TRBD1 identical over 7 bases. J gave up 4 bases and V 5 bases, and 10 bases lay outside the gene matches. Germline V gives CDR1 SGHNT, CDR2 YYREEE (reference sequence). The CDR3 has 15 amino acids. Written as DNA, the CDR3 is TGTGCCAGCAGAGGGGGACAGAGGAGAGCAGATACGCAGTATTTT. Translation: CASRGGQRRADTQYF.

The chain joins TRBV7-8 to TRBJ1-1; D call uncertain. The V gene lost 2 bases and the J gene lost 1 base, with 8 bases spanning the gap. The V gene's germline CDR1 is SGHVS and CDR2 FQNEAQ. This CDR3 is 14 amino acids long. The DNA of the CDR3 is TGTGCCAGCAGCTTATGGAGCACGAACACTGAAGCTTTCTTT. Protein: CASSLWSTNTEAFF.

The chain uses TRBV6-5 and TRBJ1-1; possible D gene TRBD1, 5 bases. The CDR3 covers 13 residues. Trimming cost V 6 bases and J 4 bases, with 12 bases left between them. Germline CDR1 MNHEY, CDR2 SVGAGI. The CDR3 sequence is CASRIIDSTEAFF. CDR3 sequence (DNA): TGTGCCAGCAGGATAATAGACAGCACTGAAGCTTTCTTT.

The CDR3 nucleotides are TGTGCCAGCAGCCATGGGACAGGGGACACAGATACGCAGTATTTT. It is translated as CASSHGTGDTDTQYF. The rearrangement links TRBV3-1 (or the pseudogene TRBV3-2) to TRBJ2-3; TRBD1 aligns across 10 bases. The CDR3 has 15 amino acids. The V gene's germline CDR1 is LGHDT and CDR2 YNNKEL (reference sequence). Trimming took 3 bases from V and 2 from J; bases not matched to a gene: 2.

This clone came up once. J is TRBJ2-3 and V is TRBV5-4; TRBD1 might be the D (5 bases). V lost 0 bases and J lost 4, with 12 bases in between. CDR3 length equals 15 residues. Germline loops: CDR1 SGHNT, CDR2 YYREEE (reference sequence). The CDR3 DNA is TGTGCCAGCAGCTTGGGGGCAGGGAAGGCAGATACGCAGTATTTT. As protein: CASSLGAGKADTQYF.

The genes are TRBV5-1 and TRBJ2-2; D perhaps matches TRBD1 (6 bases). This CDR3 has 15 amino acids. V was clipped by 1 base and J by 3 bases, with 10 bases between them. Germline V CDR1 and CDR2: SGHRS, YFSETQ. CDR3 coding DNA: TGCGCCAGCAGCTTGATGGGGGCAGACACCGGGGAGCTGTTTTTT. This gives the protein CASSLMGADTGELFF.

CDR3 region: CASSLTKETQYF. The CDR3 DNA is TGTGCCAGCAGCTTAACTAAAGAGACCCAGTACTTC. V usage is TRBV7-2 and J usage is TRBJ2-5; D is unresolved. The CDR3 has 12 residues. Germline lookup yields CDR1 SGHTA and CDR2 FQGNSA. The V and J ends lost 2 bases and 3 bases respectively, with 4 bases between them.

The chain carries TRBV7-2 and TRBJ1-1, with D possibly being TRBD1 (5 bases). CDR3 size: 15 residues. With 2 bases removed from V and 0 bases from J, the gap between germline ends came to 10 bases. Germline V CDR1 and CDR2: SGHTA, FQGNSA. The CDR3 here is CASSLQGQVNTEAFF. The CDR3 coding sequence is TGTGCCAGCAGCTTACAGGGTCAGGTGAACACTGAAGCTTTCTTT.

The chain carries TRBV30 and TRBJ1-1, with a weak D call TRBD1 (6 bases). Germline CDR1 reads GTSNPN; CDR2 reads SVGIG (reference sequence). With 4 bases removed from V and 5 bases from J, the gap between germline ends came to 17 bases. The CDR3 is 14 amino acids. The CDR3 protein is CAWISQGRRTEAFF. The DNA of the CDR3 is TGTGCCTGGATTTCACAGGGAAGGCGAACTGAAGCTTTCTTT.